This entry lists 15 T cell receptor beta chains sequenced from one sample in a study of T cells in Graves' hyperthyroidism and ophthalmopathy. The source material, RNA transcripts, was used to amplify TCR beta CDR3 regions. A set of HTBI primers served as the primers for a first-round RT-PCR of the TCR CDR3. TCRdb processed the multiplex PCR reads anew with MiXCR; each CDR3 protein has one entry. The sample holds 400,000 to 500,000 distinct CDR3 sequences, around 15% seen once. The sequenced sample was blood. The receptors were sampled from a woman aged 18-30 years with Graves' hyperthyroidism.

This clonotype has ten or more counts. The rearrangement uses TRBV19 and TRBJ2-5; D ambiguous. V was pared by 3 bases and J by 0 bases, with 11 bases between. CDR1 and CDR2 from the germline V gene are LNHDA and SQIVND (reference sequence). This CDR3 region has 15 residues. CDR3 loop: CASSMGLLYQETQYF. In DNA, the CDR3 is TGTGCCAGTAGTATGGGTCTGTTGTACCAAGAGACCCAGTACTTC.

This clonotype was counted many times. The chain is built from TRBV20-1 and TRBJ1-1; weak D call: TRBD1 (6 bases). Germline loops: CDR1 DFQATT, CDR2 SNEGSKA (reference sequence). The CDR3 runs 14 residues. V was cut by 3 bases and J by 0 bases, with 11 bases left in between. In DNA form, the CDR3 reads TGCAGTGCTAGGTCAGGGGACATGAACACTGAAGCTTTCTTT. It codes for CSARSGDMNTEAFF.

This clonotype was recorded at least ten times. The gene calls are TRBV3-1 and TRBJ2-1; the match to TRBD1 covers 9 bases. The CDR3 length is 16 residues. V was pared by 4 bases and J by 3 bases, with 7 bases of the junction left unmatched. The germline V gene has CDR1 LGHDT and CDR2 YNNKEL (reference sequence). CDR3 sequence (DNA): TGTGCCAGCAGCCGCGGCTGGGACAGGGACTACAATGAGCAGTTCTTC. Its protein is CASSRGWDRDYNEQFF.

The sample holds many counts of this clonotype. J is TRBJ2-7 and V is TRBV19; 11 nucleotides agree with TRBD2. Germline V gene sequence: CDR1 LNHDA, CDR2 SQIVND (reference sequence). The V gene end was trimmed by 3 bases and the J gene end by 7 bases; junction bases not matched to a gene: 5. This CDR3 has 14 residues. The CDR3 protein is CASSISLAGGEQYF. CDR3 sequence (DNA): TGTGCCAGTAGTATCAGTCTAGCGGGAGGTGAGCAGTACTTC.

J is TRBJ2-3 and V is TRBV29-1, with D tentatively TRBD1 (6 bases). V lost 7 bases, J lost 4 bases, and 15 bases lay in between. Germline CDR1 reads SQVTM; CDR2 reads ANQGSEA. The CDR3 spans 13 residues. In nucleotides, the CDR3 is TGCAGCGAGTGGCAGGGGCCTTCAGATACGCAGTATTTT. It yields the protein CSEWQGPSDTQYF.

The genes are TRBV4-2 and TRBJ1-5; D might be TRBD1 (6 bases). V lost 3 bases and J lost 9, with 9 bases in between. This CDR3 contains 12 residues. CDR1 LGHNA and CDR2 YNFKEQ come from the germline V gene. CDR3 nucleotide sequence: TGTGCCAGCAGCCATGAGGGGGGGCCCCAGCATTTT. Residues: CASSHEGGPQHF.

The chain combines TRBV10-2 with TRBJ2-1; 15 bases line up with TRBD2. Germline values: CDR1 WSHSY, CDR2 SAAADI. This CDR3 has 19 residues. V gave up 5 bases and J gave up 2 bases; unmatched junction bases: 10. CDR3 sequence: CASSSGLAGGLFTYNEQFF. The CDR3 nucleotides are TGCGCCAGCAGTTCAGGACTAGCGGGAGGGCTTTTTACCTACAATGAGCAGTTCTTC.

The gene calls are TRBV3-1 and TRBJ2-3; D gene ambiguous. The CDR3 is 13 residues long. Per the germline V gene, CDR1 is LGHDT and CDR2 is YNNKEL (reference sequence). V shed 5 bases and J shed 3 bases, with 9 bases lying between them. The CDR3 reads CASSVKPTDTQYF. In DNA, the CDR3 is TGTGCCAGCAGCGTAAAACCAACAGATACGCAGTATTTT.

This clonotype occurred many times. The CDR3 region is CASSPSELTEAFF. In DNA form, the CDR3 reads TGTGCCAGCAGCCCCTCAGAGCTCACTGAAGCTTTCTTT. V is TRBV7-8 and J is TRBJ1-1, with unresolved D. The V end was cut by 5 bases, the J end by 4 bases, with 11 bases between. The CDR3 sequence is 13 residues long. Germline V gene lookup returns CDR1 SGHVS and CDR2 FQNEAQ. Full variable domain (missing parts from reference TRBV7-8 and TRBJ1-1): GAGVSQSPRYKVAKRGQDVALRCDPISGHVSLFWYQQALGQGPEFLTYFQNEAQLDKSGLPSDRFFAERPEGSVSTLKIQRTQQEDSAVYLCASSPSELTEAFFGQGTRLTVV.

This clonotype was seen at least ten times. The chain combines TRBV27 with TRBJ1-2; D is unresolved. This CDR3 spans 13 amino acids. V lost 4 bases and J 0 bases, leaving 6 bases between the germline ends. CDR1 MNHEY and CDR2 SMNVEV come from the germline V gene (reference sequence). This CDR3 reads CASSYRANYGYTF. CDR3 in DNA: TGTGCCAGCAGTTACAGAGCTAACTATGGCTACACCTTC.

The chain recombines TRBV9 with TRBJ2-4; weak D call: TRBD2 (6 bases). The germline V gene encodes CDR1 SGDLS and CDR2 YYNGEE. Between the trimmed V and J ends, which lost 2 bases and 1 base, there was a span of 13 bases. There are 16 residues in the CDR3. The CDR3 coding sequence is TGTGCCAGCAGCGTTGGGAATGCGGGGGCCAAAAACATTCAGTACTTC. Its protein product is CASSVGNAGAKNIQYF.

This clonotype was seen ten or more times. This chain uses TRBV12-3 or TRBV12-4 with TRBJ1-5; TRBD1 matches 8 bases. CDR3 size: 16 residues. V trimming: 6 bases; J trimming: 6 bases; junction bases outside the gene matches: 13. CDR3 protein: CASSPRRGQGFQPQHF. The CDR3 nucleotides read TGTGCCAGCAGCCCACGGCGAGGACAGGGATTTCAGCCCCAGCATTTT.

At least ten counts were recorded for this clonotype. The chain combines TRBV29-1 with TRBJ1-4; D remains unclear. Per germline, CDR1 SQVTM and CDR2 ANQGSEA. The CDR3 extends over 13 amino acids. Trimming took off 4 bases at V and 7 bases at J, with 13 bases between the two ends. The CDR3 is CSVVPFSGEKLFF. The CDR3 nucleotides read TGCAGCGTTGTCCCTTTTTCGGGTGAAAAACTGTTTTTT.

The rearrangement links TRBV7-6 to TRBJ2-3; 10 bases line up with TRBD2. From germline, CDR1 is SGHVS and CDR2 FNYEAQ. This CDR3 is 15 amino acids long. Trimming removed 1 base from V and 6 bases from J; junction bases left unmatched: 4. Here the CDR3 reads CASSLVFSGRDTQYF. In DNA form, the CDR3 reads TGTGCCAGCAGCTTAGTTTTTAGCGGGAGGGATACGCAGTATTTT.

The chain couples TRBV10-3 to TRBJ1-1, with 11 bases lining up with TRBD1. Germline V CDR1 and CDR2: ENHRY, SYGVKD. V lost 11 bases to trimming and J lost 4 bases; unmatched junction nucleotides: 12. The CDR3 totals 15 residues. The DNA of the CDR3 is TGTGCCGCACAGGACAGGGGGCAGACAAGCACTGAAGCTTTCTTT. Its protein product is CAAQDRGQTSTEAFF.